This T cell receptor (beta chain) was recorded in a study of blood T cell repertoires in COVID-19. For the study at large: Material from acute and convalescent COVID-19 was sourced from the United States, Italy and Spain. PBMCs, B-cell-depleted T cells, or T cells provided the cDNA or gDNA that made up the material.

Under the authors' procedure: How many nucleated cells were present was estimated from reference gene primer amplification. Clones were read by immunoSEQ multiplex PCR, and TCRdb kept only the in-frame ones, dropping some. V and J calls plus clone size are reproduced from that table; the DNA served to infer D and trimming. The table includes 150,000 to 200,000 clones, over 75% detected once. Looked up from germline, CDR1 is MGHDK and CDR2 is SYGVNS. The CDR3 loop spans 13 amino acids. V lost 5 bases and J 3 bases, leaving 9 bases between the germline ends. The sample taken for sequencing was peripheral blood. The genes are TRBV25-1 and TRBJ2-3, with D perhaps matching TRBD2 (7 bases). The receptor's source is a man aged 65-85 years with acute or convalescent COVID-19. The CDR3 nucleotides read TGTGCCAGCAGTCGGGGGGCAACAGATACGCAGTATTTT. As protein: CASSRGATDTQYF.